This passage covers 19 T cell receptor beta chains from one sample sequenced in a study of T cells after somatic rescue of genetic block. Some clones are missing from TCRdb's copy, which holds only in-frame ones; the method was immunoSEQ multiplex PCR. The table shows around 67,000 clones, with just over 90% occurring only once. The sample taken for sequencing was peripheral blood mononuclear cells (PBMCs). The source of these receptors is a man in his forties or fifties.

This rearrangement joins TRBV19 to TRBJ2-5; D may match TRBD1 or TRBD2 (6 bases each). The germline V gene has CDR1 LNHDA and CDR2 SQIVND (reference sequence). CDR3 length equals 14 residues. Trimming shortened V by 10 bases and J by 8 bases, and 23 bases separated the two germline ends. The CDR3 region has the DNA TGTGCCACCAGATGGGGGGCCTCCTGGGGAACCCAGTACTTC. Protein: CATRWGASWGTQYF.

The chain is built from TRBV10-3 and TRBJ2-3; D uncertain. Germline-derived CDR1 and CDR2 are ENHRY and SYGVKD. Between the trimmed V and J ends, which lost 6 bases and 1 base, there was a span of 11 bases. The CDR3 sequence is 14 residues long. CDR3 in amino acids: CAIRERTGTDTQYF. Here the CDR3 DNA reads TGTGCCATCAGGGAAAGGACGGGCACAGATACGCAGTATTTT.

The V call is TRBV30, the J call TRBJ1-6; perhaps TRBD1 as D (6 bases). Germline values: CDR1 GTSNPN, CDR2 SVGIG (reference sequence). CDR3 length equals 16 residues. V lost 6 bases and J 0 bases, leaving 15 bases between the germline ends. The DNA of the CDR3 is TGTGCCTGCCTACTTACAGGGAGCTCCTATAATTCACCCCTCCACTTT. Amino acid sequence: CACLLTGSSYNSPLHF.

The genes are TRBV30 and TRBJ1-2, with 7 bases fitting TRBD1. The V and J ends lost 5 bases and 4 bases, in that order; junction bases with no gene match: 4. From germline, CDR1 is GTSNPN and CDR2 SVGIG (reference sequence). This CDR3 has 12 amino acids. The CDR3 loop is CAWEGAGYGYTF. DNA of the CDR3: TGTGCCTGGGAGGGGGCCGGCTATGGCTACACCTTC. Full variable domain (missing parts from reference TRBV30 and TRBJ1-2): SQTIHQWPATLVQPVGSPLSLECTVEGTSNPNLYWYRQAAGRGLQLLFYSVGIGQISSEVPQNLSASRPQDRQFILSSKKLLLSDSGFYLCAWEGAGYGYTFGSGTRLTVV.

This CDR3 is CASSQEPTRQGSGNTIYF. The CDR3 DNA reads as TGTGCCAGCAGCCAAGAACCTACGAGACAGGGCTCTGGAAACACCATATATTTT. The chain has TRBV4-2 and TRBJ1-3; TRBD1 agrees at 7 bases. This CDR3 has 18 residues. J lost 0 bases, V lost 0 bases, and 8 bases had no gene match. Germline assignment: CDR1 LGHNA and CDR2 YNFKEQ.

J is TRBJ1-2 and V is TRBV28; a possible D gene is TRBD1 (5 bases). The CDR3 sequence is 14 residues long. Germline V lookup: CDR1 MDHEN, CDR2 SYDVKM. V lost 7 bases and J 7 bases, leaving 19 bases between the germline ends. The CDR3 DNA is TGTGCCAGCATAAAGGACACTCGGAAGAGTGGCTACACCTTC. It encodes CASIKDTRKSGYTF.

The gene calls are TRBV23-1 and TRBJ1-1; D gene unclear. TRBV23-1 is an ORF, with its function uncertain. V was pared by 2 bases and J by 2 bases, with 9 bases between. The CDR3 is 14 residues long. The CDR3, as DNA: TGCGCCAGCAGTCAAATCCCGGGAAACACTGAAGCTTTCTTT. It is translated as CASSQIPGNTEAFF.

The chain employs TRBV2 and TRBJ1-2; perhaps TRBD1 as D (6 bases). This CDR3 is 15 amino acids long. From germline, CDR1 is SNHLY and CDR2 FYNNEI. The germline V and J ends were trimmed by 6 bases and 4 bases, with 18 bases remaining between them. The CDR3 nucleotides are TGTGCCAGCAGCCCTACCGGGGGCCGGGGCTATGGCTACACCTTC. This encodes CASSPTGGRGYGYTF.

The chain employs TRBV13 and TRBJ1-1; no clear D. The CDR3 is made up of 12 amino acids. Germline CDR1 is PRHDT and CDR2 is FYEKMQ (reference sequence). Trimming removed 7 bases from V and 4 bases from J, with 10 bases in between. Written as DNA, the CDR3 is TGTGCCAGCAACCCTATCGGCACTGAAGCTTTCTTT. The encoded protein is CASNPIGTEAFF.

The rearrangement joins TRBV11-2 to TRBJ1-5; tentatively, D is TRBD1 (6 bases). Trimming took off 4 bases at V and 4 bases at J, with 11 bases between the two ends. Germline lookup yields CDR1 SGHAT and CDR2 FQNNGV. The CDR3 has 14 residues. The CDR3 loop reads CASSSQGGNQPQHF. The CDR3 DNA follows: TGTGCCAGCAGCTCACAGGGTGGTAATCAGCCCCAGCATTTT.

This rearrangement joins TRBV5-6 to TRBJ2-7, with a tentative D call TRBD2 (6 bases). Germline CDR1 reads SGHDT; CDR2 reads YYEEEE. The CDR3 runs to 16 residues. Trimming cost V 0 bases and J 5 bases, with 18 bases left between them. This CDR3 is CASSLELGLTLHEQYF. For the CDR3, the DNA is TGTGCCAGCAGCTTGGAGTTGGGACTCACCCTCCACGAGCAGTACTTC.

This clone was seen once. The V gene is TRBV6-6, the J gene TRBJ2-3; 9 nucleotides line up with TRBD2. The V gene end was trimmed by 0 bases and the J gene end by 5 bases; junction bases not matched to a gene: 6. Germline V gene lookup returns CDR1 MNHNY and CDR2 SVGAGI (reference sequence). The CDR3 totals 16 residues. As DNA, the CDR3 is TGTGCCAGCAGTTACTCCTTAGCGGGGGAGGTAGATACGCAGTATTTT. Its translation is CASSYSLAGEVDTQYF.

The chain combines TRBV19 with TRBJ2-1; no reliable D call. CDR1 is LNHDA and CDR2 is SQIVND in the germline V gene (reference sequence). This CDR3 spans 14 amino acids. V lost 3 bases, J lost 7 bases, and 13 bases lay in between. CDR3 in DNA: TGTGCCAGTAGTATCCCTGTCCGCCGGAATGAGCAGTTCTTC. Its protein is CASSIPVRRNEQFF.

The genes are TRBV28 and TRBJ2-7; tentatively, D is TRBD1 (5 bases). The CDR3 length is 14 residues. V lost 5 bases, J lost 0 bases, and 11 bases lay in between. Germline V CDR1 and CDR2: MDHEN, SYDVKM. The CDR3 nucleotides read TGTGCCAGCAGTATCCAGGGAAGCTCCTACGAGCAGTACTTC. Translation gives CASSIQGSSYEQYF. Full variable domain (rest looked up from reference TRBV28 and TRBJ2-7): DVKVTQSSRYLVKRTGEKVFLECVQDMDHENMFWYRQDPGLGLRLIYFSYDVKMKEKGDIPEGYSVSREKKERFSLILESASTNQTSMYLCASSIQGSSYEQYFGPGTRLTVT.

V and J are TRBV5-1 and TRBJ2-7; D is perhaps TRBD2 (5 bases). Trimming cost V 0 bases and J 6 bases, with 16 bases left between them. Per germline, CDR1 SGHRS and CDR2 YFSETQ. The CDR3 has 15 amino acids. The CDR3 DNA sequence: TGCGCCAGCAGCTTGGCCGGTACCGGGATCGGCGAGCAGTACTTC. Translating gives CASSLAGTGIGEQYF. The complete variable domain, with remaining parts taken from reference TRBV5-1 and TRBJ2-7, reads KAGVTQTPRYLIKTRGQQVTLSCSPISGHRSVSWYQQTPGQGLQFLFEYFSETQRNKGNFPGRFSGRQFSNSRSEMNVSTLELGDSALYLCASSLAGTGIGEQYFGPGTRLTVT.

This chain joins TRBV7-2 and TRBJ1-2, with D hard to call. CDR3 length: 15 amino acids. Germline assignment: CDR1 SGHTA and CDR2 FQGNSA. With 4 bases removed from V and 2 bases from J, the gap between germline ends came to 14 bases. CDR3 nucleotides: TGTGCCAGCAGCTCCCCCGGACGGCCAAACTATGGCTACACCTTC. This encodes CASSSPGRPNYGYTF.

V usage is TRBV5-1 and J usage is TRBJ2-7, with D maybe TRBD2 (6 bases). From germline, CDR1 is SGHRS and CDR2 YFSETQ. V lost 4 bases to trimming and J lost 0 bases, with 20 bases between them. This CDR3 has 17 residues. The CDR3 coding sequence is TGCGCCAGCAGCCCACCCTCCGGTGTGGGGGGCTCCTACGAGCAGTACTTC. Translating gives CASSPPSGVGGSYEQYF.

The genes are TRBV7-2 and TRBJ2-2; the match to TRBD2 covers 9 bases. This CDR3 has 16 amino acids. V was pared by 2 bases and J by 3 bases, with 4 bases of the junction left unmatched. The germline V gene encodes CDR1 SGHTA and CDR2 FQGNSA. In DNA form, the CDR3 reads TGTGCCAGCAGCTTACAGCTAGCGGGGTACACCGGGGAGCTGTTTTTT. This gives the protein CASSLQLAGYTGELFF.

The V and J genes are TRBV19 and TRBJ1-5, with a possible D match to TRBD1 (5 bases). The ends were cut back, 4 bases at V and 10 bases at J, with 14 bases in the middle. The CDR3 runs to 13 residues. The germline V gene encodes CDR1 LNHDA and CDR2 SQIVND (reference sequence). As DNA, the CDR3 is TGTGCCAGTAGTACCAGGGCCCGCGATCCCCAGCATTTT. Protein product: CASSTRARDPQHF.